The text below deals with one T cell receptor (beta chain). Antigen: not known. This sample is part of a study of blood T cells in healthy people across ages. Study at large: Template switching recovered approximately one barcoded beta molecule for every two T cells.

Then a second PCR, running roughly 6 to 12 cycles, was carried out with a sample-barcoded 5' primer and a J-beta primer mix. TCRdb fed the 5' RACE reads into MiXCR, producing one record per CDR3 protein. Of around 970,000 distinct CDR3 sequences in the sample, roughly 51% were seen once. Notes on the study in general: Significant beta diversity loss was already apparent by age roughly 43, declining roughly linearly.

Germline V CDR1 and CDR2: DFQATT, SNEGSKA (reference sequence). Trimming cost V 6 bases and J 0 bases; bases outside gene matches: 7. This CDR3 spans 14 amino acids. The genes are TRBV20-1 and TRBJ1-1; 7 nucleotides match TRBD1. The clonotype comes from a woman aged 55-70 years in good health. Material for sequencing was blood. The CDR3 sequence is CSATGQLMNTEAFF. DNA for the CDR3: TGCAGTGCCACGGGACAGCTTATGAACACTGAAGCTTTCTTT.